This T cell receptor beta chain was obtained from a study of blood T cell repertoires in COVID-19. This table comes from immunoSEQ multiplex PCR, and its TCRdb copy is limited to in-frame clones, with some not included. Found here are around 480,000 clones, roughly 87% of them singletons; the top ten hold about 0.65%. CDR3 size: 16 residues. Per germline, CDR1 SGHKS and CDR2 YYEKEE (reference sequence). V was clipped by 0 bases and J by 3 bases, with 14 bases between them. Participants were aged about 18 to 100 years from about two dozen US areas. Donors in Cohort 3 who had recovered were those with two negative PCRs, healthcare professional clearance, or resolution of their symptoms.

This clonotype originated in a woman aged 18 to 35 who had recovered from COVID-19. This chain joins TRBV5-5 and TRBJ2-3; D is possibly TRBD1 (5 bases). The sequenced sample consisted of PBMCs or T cells enriched from blood (not recorded which). CDR3 in DNA: TGTGCCAGCAGCTTGGGAATCACAGGTTCAACAGATACGCAGTATTTT. Translation gives CASSLGITGSTDTQYF.